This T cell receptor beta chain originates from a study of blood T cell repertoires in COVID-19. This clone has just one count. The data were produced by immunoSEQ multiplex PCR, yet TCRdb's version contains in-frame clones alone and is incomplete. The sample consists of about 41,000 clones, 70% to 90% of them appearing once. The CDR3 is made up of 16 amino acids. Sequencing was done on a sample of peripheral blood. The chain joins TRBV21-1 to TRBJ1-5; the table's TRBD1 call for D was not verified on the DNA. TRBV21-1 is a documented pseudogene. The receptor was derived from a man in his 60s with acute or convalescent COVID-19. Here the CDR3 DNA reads TGTGCCAGCAGCGGGGGCTGGGGCTCAGCCAATCAGCCCCAGCATTTT. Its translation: CASSGGWGSANQPQHF.